The 31 T cell receptor beta chains listed next were all sequenced from one sample in a study of blood T cell repertoires in COVID-19. The protocol was immunoSEQ multiplex PCR, while the TCRdb copy is restricted to in-frame clones and leaves out a portion. Among fewer than 300,000 clones listed, approximately 91% were seen once. The material sequenced was PBMCs or T cells enriched from blood (not recorded which). Receptors originate from a woman aged 40 to 55 with acute COVID-19.

The genes are TRBV27 and TRBJ2-4; D possibly corresponds to TRBD2 (5 bases). CDR3 length equals 13 residues. Germline V gives CDR1 MNHEY, CDR2 SMNVEV (reference sequence). The V end lost 5 bases, the J end lost 3 bases, and 8 bases lay between the germline ends. The CDR3 sequence is CASSPGYKNIQYF. CDR3 in DNA: TGTGCCAGCAGTCCGGGGTACAAAAACATTCAGTACTTC.

The chain combines TRBV6-5 with TRBJ2-7; 10 bases map to TRBD1. The V segment lost 8 bases and the J segment 4 bases; nucleotides outside the gene matches: 5. This CDR3 comprises 13 residues. Per germline, CDR1 MNHEY and CDR2 SVGAGI. The CDR3 DNA follows: TGTGCCAGCGGGAGGGGACAGGGGTACGAGCAGTACTTC. Protein: CASGRGQGYEQYF.

The chain links TRBV30 to TRBJ1-2; no clear D gene. V was pared by 4 bases and J by 0 bases, with 6 bases between. CDR1 and CDR2 from the germline V gene are GTSNPN and SVGIG (reference sequence). The CDR3 runs to 12 residues. The CDR3 region is CAWTGTNYGYTF. The DNA of the CDR3 is TGTGCCTGGACCGGTACTAACTATGGCTACACCTTC.

The chain joins TRBV7-2 to TRBJ2-1; 9 bases line up with TRBD2. The CDR3 spans 12 residues. The ends lost 4 bases at V and 15 bases at J; junction bases unmatched: 7. Germline assignment: CDR1 SGHTA and CDR2 FQGNSA. Here the CDR3 reads CASSSTGTSRFF. For the CDR3, the DNA is TGTGCCAGCAGCTCAACCGGGACTAGCCGGTTCTTC. The full variable domain, in which reference TRBV7-2 and TRBJ2-1 provide the parts outside the CDR3, is GAGVSQSPSNKVTEKGKDVELRCDPISGHTALYWYRQSLGQGLEFLIYFQGNSAPDKSGLPSDRFSAERTGGSVSTLTIQRTQQEDSAVYLCASSSTGTSRFFGPGTRLTVL.

V usage is TRBV29-1 and J usage is TRBJ1-2; D is undetermined. This CDR3 has 11 residues. CDR1 is SQVTM and CDR2 is ANQGSEA in the germline V gene. The V end lost 5 bases, the J end lost 8 bases, and 12 bases lay between the germline ends. The CDR3: CSVRGLIGYTF. The CDR3, as DNA: TGCAGCGTTCGAGGTCTTATCGGCTACACCTTC. Drawing the rest from reference TRBV29-1 and TRBJ1-2, the complete variable domain is SAVISQKPSRDICQRGTSLTIQCQVDSQVTMMFWYRQQPGQSLTLIATANQGSEATYESGFVIDKFPISRPNLTFSTLTVSNMSPEDSSIYLCSVRGLIGYTFGSGTRLTVV.

The genes are TRBV28 and TRBJ2-2; 7 bases are shared with TRBD1. V gave up 6 bases and J gave up 6 bases; unmatched junction bases: 7. This CDR3 has 14 residues. Germline V lookup: CDR1 MDHEN, CDR2 SYDVKM. The CDR3 reads CASRLDRVAGELFF. CDR3 bases: TGTGCCAGCAGGCTTGACAGGGTGGCCGGGGAGCTGTTTTTT.

In DNA, the CDR3 is TGTGCCAGCAGTCCCGGACTAGGTCCTACAGATACGCAGTATTTT. Its translation is CASSPGLGPTDTQYF. This chain uses TRBV27 with TRBJ2-3, with 7 bases lining up with TRBD2. CDR1 MNHEY and CDR2 SMNVEV come from the germline V gene (reference sequence). This CDR3 spans 15 amino acids. Trimming took 5 bases from V and 3 from J; bases not matched to a gene: 8.

The chain recombines TRBV3-1 (or the pseudogene TRBV3-2) with TRBJ2-1; 13 nucleotides agree with TRBD2. Germline CDR1 and CDR2: LGHDT and YNNKEL (reference sequence). Trimming removed 0 bases from V and 9 bases from J; junction bases left unmatched: 8. The CDR3 consists of 17 residues. The CDR3 loop is CASSQDFWTSGGGEQFF. The CDR3 bases are TGTGCCAGCAGCCAAGATTTTTGGACTAGCGGGGGAGGTGAGCAGTTCTTC.

CDR3 amino acids: CASSLSGGQETQYF. The CDR3 region has the DNA TGTGCCAGCAGCTTAAGTGGAGGGCAAGAGACCCAGTACTTC. The genes are TRBV7-3 and TRBJ2-5, with TRBD2 as a possible D gene (6 bases). CDR3 length: 14 amino acids. Trimming stripped 1 base from V and 2 bases from J, with 8 bases between. Germline V gene lookup returns CDR1 SGHTA and CDR2 FQGTGA. The full variable domain, in which reference TRBV7-3 and TRBJ2-5 provide the parts outside the CDR3, is GAGVSQTPSNKVTEKGKYVELRCDPISGHTALYWYRQSLGQGPEFLIYFQGTGAADDSGLPNDRFFAVRPEGSVSTLKIQRTERGDSAVYLCASSLSGGQETQYFGPGTRLLVL.

The gene calls are TRBV2 and TRBJ1-1; D gene unclear. The V and J ends lost 6 bases and 1 base respectively, with 12 bases between them. The CDR3 runs to 14 residues. CDR1 and CDR2 (germline): SNHLY, FYNNEI. CDR3 nucleotide sequence: TGTGCCAGCAGCCGCGGTGGTTGGAACACTGAAGCTTTCTTT. It encodes CASSRGGWNTEAFF.

The rearrangement joins TRBV11-2 to TRBJ1-3, with unresolved D. The CDR3 loop spans 19 amino acids. Trimming shortened V by 2 bases and J by 4 bases, and 24 bases separated the two germline ends. Germline CDR1 SGHAT, CDR2 FQNNGV. The CDR3 protein is CASSLRGLRIFASGNTIYF. The CDR3 nucleotides read TGTGCCAGCAGCTTAAGAGGGTTGCGGATTTTCGCTTCGGGAAACACCATATATTTT.

This clone was detected a few times. The rearrangement joins TRBV5-1 to TRBJ1-1; D remains ambiguous. From germline, CDR1 is SGHRS and CDR2 YFSETQ. This CDR3 has 14 residues. V shed 3 bases and J shed 1 base, with 10 bases lying between them. This chain's CDR3 is CASSSSPGNTEAFF. In DNA, the CDR3 is TGCGCCAGCAGCTCTTCACCAGGGAACACTGAAGCTTTCTTT.

The chain employs TRBV5-4 and TRBJ2-3; TRBD2 matches at 7 bases. Germline assignment: CDR1 SGHNT and CDR2 YYREEE (reference sequence). V was pared by 0 bases and J by 8 bases, with 3 bases of the junction left unmatched. The CDR3 has 13 residues. Written as DNA, the CDR3 is TGTGCCAGCAGCTTGGATGGGGGGGGTACGCAGTATTTT. Residues: CASSLDGGGTQYF.

The rearrangement links TRBV6-1 to TRBJ2-3; 7 bases fit TRBD2. After removal of 3 bases from V and 6 bases from J, the junction contained 6 bases not matched to a gene. The CDR3 consists of 14 residues. The germline CDR1 and CDR2 sequences are MNHNS and SASEGT. CDR3 DNA sequence: TGTGCCAGCAGTGAGGGGCGGGGGACCGATACGCAGTATTTT. Encoded protein: CASSEGRGTDTQYF.

The CDR3 here is CASSLDQGAGGYTF. The DNA for the CDR3 is TGTGCCAGCAGTTTAGATCAGGGGGCCGGGGGCTACACCTTC. The genes are TRBV28 and TRBJ1-2; 8 bases are a match to TRBD1. From germline, CDR1 is MDHEN and CDR2 SYDVKM. The CDR3 spans 14 residues. V was pared by 2 bases and J by 8 bases, with 7 bases of the junction left unmatched.

This chain joins TRBV27 and TRBJ2-5, with 8 bases aligning to TRBD1. The CDR3 has 14 amino acids. V was clipped by 5 bases and J by 5 bases; unmatched bases: 7. Germline V gene data show CDR1 as MNHEY and CDR2 as SMNVEV (reference sequence). The CDR3 spells CASSPGQGSETQYF. The CDR3 DNA follows: TGTGCCAGCAGTCCTGGACAGGGTAGCGAGACCCAGTACTTC.

This chain links TRBV12-3 or TRBV12-4 with TRBJ1-1; 8 nucleotides match TRBD1. V lost 1 base and J lost 10; bases outside the gene matches: 2. The CDR3 has 12 amino acids. CDR3 loop: CASSLGTGRAFF. CDR3 DNA sequence: TGTGCCAGCAGTTTAGGGACAGGGAGAGCTTTCTTT.

The V gene is TRBV12-3 or TRBV12-4, the J gene TRBJ1-1; a possible D gene is TRBD1 (5 bases). The V end was cut by 5 bases, the J end by 5 bases, with 12 bases between. CDR3 length equals 13 residues. In DNA form, the CDR3 reads TGTGCCAGCAGTACACATGGGGGGACTGAAGCTTTCTTT. It yields the protein CASSTHGGTEAFF.

The table lists this clone with a count of one. The rearrangement links TRBV7-6 to TRBJ2-1, with TRBD2 identical over 10 bases. The germline gives CDR1 SGHVS, CDR2 FNYEAQ. Unmatched junction bases numbered 5, after V lost 5 bases and J lost 4 bases. The length of the CDR3 is 15 residues. CDR3: CASSQGLAAYNEQFF. The CDR3 DNA follows: TGTGCCAGCAGCCAAGGACTAGCGGCTTACAATGAGCAGTTCTTC. The whole variable domain, filled in from reference TRBV7-6 and TRBJ2-1, reads GAGVSQSPRYKVTKRGQDVALRCDPISGHVSLYWYRQALGQGPEFLTYFNYEAQQDKSGLPNDRFSAERPEGSISTLTIQRTEQRDSAMYRCASSQGLAAYNEQFFGPGTRLTVL.

The chain recombines TRBV29-1 with TRBJ2-2; D is uncertain. Germline V lookup: CDR1 SQVTM, CDR2 ANQGSEA. The CDR3 covers 12 residues. Deletions cut 3 bases from V and 1 base from J, with 3 bases between. CDR3 nucleotide sequence: TGCAGCGTTGACAAGAACACCGGGGAGCTGTTTTTT. Amino acids: CSVDKNTGELFF.

This sequence joins TRBV7-3 and TRBJ1-1, with D unclear. Trimming removed 6 bases at V and 0 bases at J, with 14 bases between. Germline loops: CDR1 SGHTA, CDR2 FQGTGA. This CDR3 is 15 amino acids long. The CDR3 nucleotides are TGTGCCAGCAGTTACCGGGGAGGGATGAACACTGAAGCTTTCTTT. This codes for CASSYRGGMNTEAFF.

This rearrangement joins TRBV24-1 to TRBJ2-7; D might be TRBD1 (5 bases). This CDR3 is 14 amino acids long. Germline lookup yields CDR1 KGHDR and CDR2 SFDVKD. V lost 2 bases to trimming and J lost 5 bases, with 12 bases between them. CDR3 residues: CATSDSGHYNEQYF. The CDR3 DNA reads TGTGCCACCAGTGATTCCGGACACTACAACGAGCAGTACTTC.

The rearrangement joins TRBV24-1 to TRBJ2-1; 7 nucleotides agree with TRBD2. V was clipped by 4 bases and J by 0 bases; unmatched bases: 11. Germline V gives CDR1 KGHDR, CDR2 SFDVKD. CDR3 size: 18 residues. The CDR3 DNA reads TGTGCCACCAGTGACCCGTCTGGGGGGGGGAGCTCCTACAATGAGCAGTTCTTC. It translates to CATSDPSGGGSSYNEQFF.

V usage is TRBV7-2 and J usage is TRBJ2-7; tentative D call: TRBD1 (6 bases). The CDR3 sequence is 14 residues long. Trimming pared 1 base from V and 3 bases from J, leaving 10 bases between. Per germline, CDR1 SGHTA and CDR2 FQGNSA. This CDR3 reads CASSLGGGSYEQYF. CDR3 coding DNA: TGTGCCAGCAGCTTAGGAGGGGGTAGCTACGAGCAGTACTTC.

The chain uses TRBV27 and TRBJ1-6, with 9 positions matching TRBD1. The CDR3 runs to 16 residues. Trimming at V came to 3 bases and at J to 7 bases, leaving 7 bases not matched to a gene. Germline V gene lookup returns CDR1 MNHEY and CDR2 SMNVEV (reference sequence). The CDR3 region is CASSLSGTGNNSPLHF. The DNA for the CDR3 is TGTGCCAGCAGTTTGTCAGGGACAGGGAACAATTCACCCCTCCACTTT.

V is TRBV2 and J is TRBJ2-1; no clear D gene. The germline CDR1 and CDR2 sequences are SNHLY and FYNNEI. The CDR3 is 14 residues long. V lost 3 bases and J lost 2, with 8 bases in between. The CDR3 protein is CASSDRSAYNEQFF. CDR3 nucleotides: TGTGCCAGCAGTGACAGAAGCGCCTACAATGAGCAGTTCTTC.

This chain joins TRBV28 and TRBJ1-5; 8 nucleotides align to TRBD1. The J segment lost 7 bases and the V segment lost 6 bases, leaving 8 bases of the junction unmatched. The CDR3 is 14 residues long. CDR1 and CDR2 from the germline V gene are MDHEN and SYDVKM. In DNA, the CDR3 is TGTGCCAGCAGAGCAGGGGGCGCGTGGCAGCCCCAGCATTTT. This gives the protein CASRAGGAWQPQHF.

About this clone itself: The same CDR3 arises from other DNA sequences in this sample as well. J is TRBJ1-2 and V is TRBV28; tentatively, D is TRBD1 (5 bases). The CDR3 loop spans 11 amino acids. Germline CDR1 MDHEN, CDR2 SYDVKM. Deletions cut 9 bases from V and 2 bases from J, with 7 bases between. The chain's CDR3 is CASGGNYGYTF. The CDR3, as DNA: TGTGCCAGTGGGGGGAACTATGGCTACACCTTC.

The CDR3, as DNA: TGTGCCAGCAGTTTAAGTCCGGGACAGGGTCTCCCCCTCGGCCTCAAGGACTATGGCTACACCTTC. Translating it yields CASSLSPGQGLPLGLKDYGYTF. This chain links TRBV27 with TRBJ1-2; 9 positions agree with TRBD1. CDR1 and CDR2 (germline): MNHEY, SMNVEV (reference sequence). The CDR3 consists of 22 residues. The junction had 25 bases not matched to a gene; V was cut back by 2 bases and J by 3 bases.

The V call is TRBV30, the J call TRBJ1-2; 7 bases line up with TRBD1. Per the germline V gene, CDR1 is GTSNPN and CDR2 is SVGIG (reference sequence). Germline trimming cut 1 base from V and 0 bases from J; bases unmatched to any gene: 5. The CDR3 totals 15 residues. DNA for the CDR3: TGTGCCTGGAGTGCCCCGGGGACAGCTAACTATGGCTACACCTTC. This sequence encodes CAWSAPGTANYGYTF.

The genes are TRBV2 and TRBJ1-6; 11 bases agree with TRBD1. Unmatched junction bases numbered 5, after V lost 4 bases and J lost 6 bases. The germline V gene has CDR1 SNHLY and CDR2 FYNNEI. CDR3 length equals 16 residues. The CDR3 nucleotides are TGTGCCAGCAGTGCCCGGACAGGGGGCCTTAATTCACCCCTCCACTTT. This encodes CASSARTGGLNSPLHF.